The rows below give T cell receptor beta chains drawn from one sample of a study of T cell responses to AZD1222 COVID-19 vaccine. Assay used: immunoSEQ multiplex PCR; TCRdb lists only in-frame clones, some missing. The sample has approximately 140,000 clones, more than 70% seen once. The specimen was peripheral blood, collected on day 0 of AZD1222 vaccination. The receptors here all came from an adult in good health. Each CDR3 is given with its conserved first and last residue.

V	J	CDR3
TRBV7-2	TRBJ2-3	CASSSQGAVVTDTQYF
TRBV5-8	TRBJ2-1	CASRLANEQFF
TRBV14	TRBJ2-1	CASSQLQGYNEQFF
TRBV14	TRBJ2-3	CASSRIGGAGKDTQYF
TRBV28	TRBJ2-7	CASSPYYEQYF
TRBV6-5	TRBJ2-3	CASSTTSNTDTQYF
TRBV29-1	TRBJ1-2	CSVGGGRTYGYTF
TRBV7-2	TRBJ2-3	CASSLGFGLAVDTQYF
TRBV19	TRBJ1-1	CASSMSGGGDGEAFF
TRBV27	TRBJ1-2	CASSPQTSGNYGYTF
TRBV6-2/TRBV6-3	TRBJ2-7	CASSSHYEQYF
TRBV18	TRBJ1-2	CASSPGHYGYTF
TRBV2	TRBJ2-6	CASSVGGAGANVLTF
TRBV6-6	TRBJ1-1	CASSYSSNTEAFF
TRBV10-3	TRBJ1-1	CAISEGREGTEAFF
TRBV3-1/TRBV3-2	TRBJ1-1	CASSQLLNTEAFF
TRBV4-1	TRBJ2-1	CASSQGEMRDGSEQFF
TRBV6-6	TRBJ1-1	CASSGVDGTEAFF
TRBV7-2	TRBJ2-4	CASSPGGWSDAKNIQYF